This is a list of T cell receptor beta chains from one sample in a study of blood T cell repertoires in COVID-19. Some clones are missing from TCRdb's copy, which holds only in-frame ones; the method was immunoSEQ multiplex PCR. The sample lists some 180,000 clones; 80% were seen once. The material sequenced was peripheral blood. The receptor set was obtained from a man aged 55 to 70 with acute or convalescent COVID-19. CDR3s leave out the opening cysteine and the closing phenylalanine or tryptophan.

V,J,CDR3
TRBV6-1,TRBJ2-1,ASSVFGGGGSYNEQF
TRBV4-3,TRBJ2-7,ASSLGLAQDGSEQY
TRBV6-1,TRBJ1-5,ASSEHRASNQPQH
TRBV20-1,TRBJ1-4,SGGQGEKLF
TRBV11-2,TRBJ1-6,ASSFGNSPLH
TRBV11-2,TRBJ2-5,ASSLSKGRVKVETQY
TRBV4-2,TRBJ2-3,ASSQDYRRGGLDTQY
TRBV6-5,TRBJ1-2,ASSPDRVLYGYT
TRBV5-1,TRBJ2-1,ASSSSVNSYNEQF
TRBV3-1/TRBV3-2,TRBJ2-3,ASSQGETTQY
TRBV15,TRBJ1-2,ATSRGDRGGGYT
TRBV7-9,TRBJ1-2,ASSLSGRSNYGYT
TRBV5-6,TRBJ2-3,ASSRDKTDTQY
TRBV10-2,TRBJ1-6,ASSEFAQFNSPLH